Reported below is one TCR beta chain. These data come from a study of blood T cell repertoires in COVID-19. Study in general: Samples of COVID-19 (acute and convalescent) were obtained from the United States, Italy and Spain. T cells, B-cell-depleted T cells, or PBMCs supplied cDNA or gDNA.

Original processing notes: Estimation of nucleated cell counts was performed using reference gene primer amplification. Sequencing used immunoSEQ multiplex PCR; TCRdb keeps in-frame clones, though not all of them. That table supplies the V and J calls and clone size; D and trimming were determined from the DNA. The sample includes some 160,000 clones, about four fifths of them seen just once. The ends lost 8 bases at V and 10 bases at J; junction bases unmatched: 4. Germline loops: CDR1 MDHEN, CDR2 SYDVKM. The CDR3 runs 12 residues. The chain employs TRBV28 and TRBJ1-6; 8 bases fit TRBD1. The sequenced sample was peripheral blood. This TCR was sampled from a woman of 80 years or more with acute or convalescent COVID-19. The CDR3 DNA follows: TGTGCCAGCGGACAGGGAACCTCACCCCTCCACTTT. It codes for CASGQGTSPLHF.